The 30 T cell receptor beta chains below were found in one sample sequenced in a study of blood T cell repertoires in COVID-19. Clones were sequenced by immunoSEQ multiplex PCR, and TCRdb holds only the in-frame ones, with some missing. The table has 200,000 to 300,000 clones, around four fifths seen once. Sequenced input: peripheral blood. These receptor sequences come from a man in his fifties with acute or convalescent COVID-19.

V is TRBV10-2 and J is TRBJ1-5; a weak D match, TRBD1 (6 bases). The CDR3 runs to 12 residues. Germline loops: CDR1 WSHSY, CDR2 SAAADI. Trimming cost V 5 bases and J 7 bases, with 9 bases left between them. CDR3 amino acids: CASSPQGQPQHF. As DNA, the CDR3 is TGCGCCAGCAGTCCACAGGGACAGCCCCAGCATTTT.

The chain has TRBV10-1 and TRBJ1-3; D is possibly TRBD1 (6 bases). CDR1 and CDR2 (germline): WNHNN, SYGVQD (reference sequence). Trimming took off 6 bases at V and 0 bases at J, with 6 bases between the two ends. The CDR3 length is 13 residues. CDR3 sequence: CASRDSSGNTIYF. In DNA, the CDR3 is TGCGCCAGCAGGGACAGCTCTGGAAACACCATATATTTT.

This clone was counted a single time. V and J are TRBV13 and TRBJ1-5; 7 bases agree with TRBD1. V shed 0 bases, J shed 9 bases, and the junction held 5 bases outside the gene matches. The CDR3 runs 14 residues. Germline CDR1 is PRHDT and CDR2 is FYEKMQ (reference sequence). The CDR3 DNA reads TGTGCCAGCAGCTTAGGGACAGGGCTGGTGCCCCAGCATTTT. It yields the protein CASSLGTGLVPQHF. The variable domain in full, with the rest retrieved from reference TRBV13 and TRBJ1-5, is AAGVIQSPRHLIKEKRETATLKCYPIPRHDTVYWYQQGPGQDPQFLISFYEKMQSDKGSIPDRFSAQQFSDYHSELNMSSLELGDSALYFCASSLGTGLVPQHFGDGTRLSIL.

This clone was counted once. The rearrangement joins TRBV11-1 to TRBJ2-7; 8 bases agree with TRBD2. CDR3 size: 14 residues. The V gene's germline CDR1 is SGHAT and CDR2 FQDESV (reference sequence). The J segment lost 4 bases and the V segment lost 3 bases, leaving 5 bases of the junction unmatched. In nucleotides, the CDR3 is TGTGCCAGCAGCTTTGCGGGAGGACTTTACGAGCAGTACTTC. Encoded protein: CASSFAGGLYEQYF.

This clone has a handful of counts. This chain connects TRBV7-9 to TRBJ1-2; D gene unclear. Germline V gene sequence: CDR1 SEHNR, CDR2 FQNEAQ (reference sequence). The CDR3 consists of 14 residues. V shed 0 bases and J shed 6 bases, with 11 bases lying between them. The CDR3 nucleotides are TGTGCCAGCAGCTTAGCCCTCTCTGTCGATGGCTACACCTTC. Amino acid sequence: CASSLALSVDGYTF.

As DNA, the CDR3 is TGTGCCAGCAGTGCCGACAGGGAGAACACTGAAGCTTTCTTT. Its protein is CASSADRENTEAFF. This chain links TRBV2 with TRBJ1-1, with 7 bases aligning to TRBD1. After removal of 4 bases from V and 1 base from J, the junction contained 3 bases not matched to a gene. There are 14 residues in the CDR3. Germline loops: CDR1 SNHLY, CDR2 FYNNEI. Drawing the rest from reference TRBV2 and TRBJ1-1, the complete variable domain is EPEVTQTPSHQVTQMGQEVILRCVPISNHLYFYWYRQILGQKVEFLVSFYNNEISEKSEIFDDQFSVERPDGSNFTLKIRSTKLEDSAMYFCASSADRENTEAFFGQGTRLTVV.

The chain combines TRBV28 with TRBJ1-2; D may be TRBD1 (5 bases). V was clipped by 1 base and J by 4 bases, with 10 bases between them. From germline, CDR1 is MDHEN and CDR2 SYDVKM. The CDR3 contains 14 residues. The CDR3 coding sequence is TGTGCCAGCAGTTTATACGACAGCCGCTATGGCTACACCTTC. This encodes CASSLYDSRYGYTF.

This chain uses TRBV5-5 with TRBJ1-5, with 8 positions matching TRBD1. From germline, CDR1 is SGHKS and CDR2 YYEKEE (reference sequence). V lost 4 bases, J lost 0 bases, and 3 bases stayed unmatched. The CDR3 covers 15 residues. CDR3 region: CASSPGTGSNQPQHF. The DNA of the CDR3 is TGTGCCAGCAGCCCGGGGACAGGTAGCAATCAGCCCCAGCATTTT.

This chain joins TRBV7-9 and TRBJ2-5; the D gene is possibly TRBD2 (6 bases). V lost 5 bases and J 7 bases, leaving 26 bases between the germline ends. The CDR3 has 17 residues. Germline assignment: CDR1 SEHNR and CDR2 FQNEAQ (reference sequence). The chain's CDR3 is CASSQGSGTPIGLTQYF. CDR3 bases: TGTGCCAGCAGCCAGGGAAGTGGGACTCCCATTGGGTTGACCCAGTACTTC.

DNA of the CDR3: TGTGCCAGCAGCCAAGAACACAGGAACACTGAAGCTTTCTTT. This translates into CASSQEHRNTEAFF. The chain joins TRBV3-1 (or the pseudogene TRBV3-2) to TRBJ1-1; D not resolved. CDR1 and CDR2 from the germline V gene are LGHDT and YNNKEL (reference sequence). The CDR3 is made up of 14 amino acids. Trimming took off 0 bases at V and 1 base at J, with 6 bases between the two ends.

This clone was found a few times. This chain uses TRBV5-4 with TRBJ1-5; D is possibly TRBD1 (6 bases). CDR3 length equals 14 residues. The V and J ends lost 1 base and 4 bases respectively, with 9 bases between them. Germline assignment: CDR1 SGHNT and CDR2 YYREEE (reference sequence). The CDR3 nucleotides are TGTGCCAGCAGCTTGTGGGGGCCTAATCAGCCCCAGCATTTT. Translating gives CASSLWGPNQPQHF. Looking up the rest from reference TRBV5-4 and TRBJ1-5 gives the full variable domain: ETGVTQSPTHLIKTRGQQVTLRCSSQSGHNTVSWYQQALGQGPQFIFQYYREEENGRGNFPPRFSGLQFPNYSSELNVNALELDDSALYLCASSLWGPNQPQHFGDGTRLSIL.

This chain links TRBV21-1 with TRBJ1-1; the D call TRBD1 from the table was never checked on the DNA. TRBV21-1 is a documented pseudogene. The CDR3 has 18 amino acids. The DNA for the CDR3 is TGTGCCAGCAGCAATTTGGCGGTCAAGGGGGCGCGGGACACTGAAGCTTTCTTT. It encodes CASSNLAVKGARDTEAFF.

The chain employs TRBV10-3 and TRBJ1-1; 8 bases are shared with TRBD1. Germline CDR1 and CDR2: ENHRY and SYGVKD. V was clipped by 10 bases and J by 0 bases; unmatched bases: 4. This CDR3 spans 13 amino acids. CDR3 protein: CATGTGMNTEAFF. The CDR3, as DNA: TGTGCCACCGGGACAGGTATGAACACTGAAGCTTTCTTT.

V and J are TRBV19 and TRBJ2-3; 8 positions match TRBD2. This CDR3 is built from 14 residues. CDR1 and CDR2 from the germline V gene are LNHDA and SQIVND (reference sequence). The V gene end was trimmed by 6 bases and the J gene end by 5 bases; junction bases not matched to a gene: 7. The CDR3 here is CASRRGLAGDTQYF. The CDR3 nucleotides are TGTGCCAGTAGGAGAGGGCTAGCGGGAGATACGCAGTATTTT.

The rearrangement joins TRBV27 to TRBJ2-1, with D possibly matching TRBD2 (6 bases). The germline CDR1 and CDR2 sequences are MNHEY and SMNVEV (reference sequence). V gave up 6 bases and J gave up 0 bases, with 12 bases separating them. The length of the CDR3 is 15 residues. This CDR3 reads CASSPSGLSYNEQFF. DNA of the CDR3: TGTGCCAGCAGCCCCTCGGGACTCTCCTACAATGAGCAGTTCTTC.

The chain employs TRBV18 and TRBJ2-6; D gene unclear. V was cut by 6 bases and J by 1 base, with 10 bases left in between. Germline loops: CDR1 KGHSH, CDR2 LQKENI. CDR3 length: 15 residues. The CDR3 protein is CASSPGESGANVLTF. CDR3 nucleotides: TGTGCCAGCTCCCCTGGAGAATCTGGGGCCAACGTCCTGACTTTC. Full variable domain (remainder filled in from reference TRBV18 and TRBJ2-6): NAGVMQNPRHLVRRRGQEARLRCSPMKGHSHVYWYRQLPEEGLKFMVYLQKENIIDESGMPKERFSAEFPKEGPSILRIQQVVRGDSAAYFCASSPGESGANVLTFGAGSRLTVL.

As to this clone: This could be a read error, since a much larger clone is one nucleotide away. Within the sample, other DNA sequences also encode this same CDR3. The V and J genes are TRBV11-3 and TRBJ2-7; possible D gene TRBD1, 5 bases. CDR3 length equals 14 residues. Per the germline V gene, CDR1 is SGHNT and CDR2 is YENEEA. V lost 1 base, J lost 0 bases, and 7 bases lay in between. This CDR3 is CASSLGQSSYEQYF. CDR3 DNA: TGTGCCAGCAGCTTAGGACAGAGCTCCTACGAGCAGTACTTC.

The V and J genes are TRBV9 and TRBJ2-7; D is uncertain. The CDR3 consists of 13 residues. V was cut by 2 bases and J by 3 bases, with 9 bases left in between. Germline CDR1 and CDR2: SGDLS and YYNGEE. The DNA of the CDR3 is TGTGCCAGCAGCGTCTTCCCAGGCTACGAGCAGTACTTC. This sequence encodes CASSVFPGYEQYF. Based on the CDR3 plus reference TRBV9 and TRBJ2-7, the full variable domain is DSGVTQTPKHLITATGQRVTLRCSPRSGDLSVYWYQQSLDQGLQFLIQYYNGEERAKGNILERFSAQQFPDLHSELNLSSLELGDSALYFCASSVFPGYEQYFGPGTRLTVT.

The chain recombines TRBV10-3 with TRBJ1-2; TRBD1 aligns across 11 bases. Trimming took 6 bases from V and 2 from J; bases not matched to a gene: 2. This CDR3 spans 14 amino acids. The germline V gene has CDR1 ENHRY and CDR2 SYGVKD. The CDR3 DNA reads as TGTGCCATCAGGGACAGGGGGCCGAACTATGGCTACACCTTC. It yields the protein CAIRDRGPNYGYTF.

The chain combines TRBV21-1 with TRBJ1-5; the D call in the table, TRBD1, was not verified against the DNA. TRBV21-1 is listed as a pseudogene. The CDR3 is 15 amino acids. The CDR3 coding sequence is TGTGCCAGCAGCAGGACAGGGGATATTCATCAGCCCCAGCATTTT. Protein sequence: CASSRTGDIHQPQHF.

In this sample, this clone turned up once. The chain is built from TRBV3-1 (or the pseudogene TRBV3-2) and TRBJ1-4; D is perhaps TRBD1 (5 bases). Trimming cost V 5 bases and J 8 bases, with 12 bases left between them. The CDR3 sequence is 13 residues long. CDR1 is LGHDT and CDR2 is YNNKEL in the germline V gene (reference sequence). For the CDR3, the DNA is TGTGCCAGCAGCGGGGGGAGTCGGGAAAAACTGTTTTTT. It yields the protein CASSGGSREKLFF.

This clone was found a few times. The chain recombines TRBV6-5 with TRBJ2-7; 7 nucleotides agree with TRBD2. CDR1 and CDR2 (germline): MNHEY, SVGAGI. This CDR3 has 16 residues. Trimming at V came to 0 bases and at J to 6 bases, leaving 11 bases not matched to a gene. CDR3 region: CASSYSLGGALTEQYF. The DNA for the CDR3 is TGTGCCAGCAGTTACTCATTGGGAGGGGCCCTAACCGAGCAGTACTTC.

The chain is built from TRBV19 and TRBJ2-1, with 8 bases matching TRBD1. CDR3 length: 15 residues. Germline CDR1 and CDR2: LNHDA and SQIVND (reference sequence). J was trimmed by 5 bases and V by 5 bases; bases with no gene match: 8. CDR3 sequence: CASSAQDRANNEQFF. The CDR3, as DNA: TGTGCCAGTAGTGCCCAGGACAGGGCCAACAATGAGCAGTTCTTC.

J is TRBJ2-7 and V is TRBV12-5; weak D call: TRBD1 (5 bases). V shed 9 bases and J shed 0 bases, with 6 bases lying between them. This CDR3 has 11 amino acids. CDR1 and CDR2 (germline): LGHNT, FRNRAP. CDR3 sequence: CASRVSYEQYF. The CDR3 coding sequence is TGTGCTAGCAGGGTCTCCTACGAGCAGTACTTC.

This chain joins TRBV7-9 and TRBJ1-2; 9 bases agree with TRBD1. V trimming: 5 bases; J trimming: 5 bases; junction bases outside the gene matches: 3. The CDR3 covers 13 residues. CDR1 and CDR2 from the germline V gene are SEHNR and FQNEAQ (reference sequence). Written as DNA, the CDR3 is TGTGCCAGCAGCCCAGGGACAGGGTATGGCTACACCTTC. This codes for CASSPGTGYGYTF. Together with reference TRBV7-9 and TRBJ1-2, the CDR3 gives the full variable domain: DTGVSQNPRHKITKRGQNVTFRCDPISEHNRLYWYRQTLGQGPEFLTYFQNEAQLEKSRLLSDRFSAERPKGSFSTLEIQRTEQGDSAMYLCASSPGTGYGYTFGSGTRLTVV.

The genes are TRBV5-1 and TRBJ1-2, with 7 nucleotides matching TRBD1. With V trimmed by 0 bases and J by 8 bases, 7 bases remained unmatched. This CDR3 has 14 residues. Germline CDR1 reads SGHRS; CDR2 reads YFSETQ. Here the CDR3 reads CASSLDRGAEGYTF. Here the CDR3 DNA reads TGCGCCAGCAGCTTGGACAGGGGAGCGGAGGGCTACACCTTC.

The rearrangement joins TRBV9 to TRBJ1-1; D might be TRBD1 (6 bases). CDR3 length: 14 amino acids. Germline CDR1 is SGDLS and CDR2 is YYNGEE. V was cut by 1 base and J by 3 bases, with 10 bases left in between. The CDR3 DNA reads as TGTGCCAGCAGCGTAACAGACAGGTACACTGAAGCTTTCTTT. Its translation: CASSVTDRYTEAFF. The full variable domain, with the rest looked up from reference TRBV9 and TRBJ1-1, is DSGVTQTPKHLITATGQRVTLRCSPRSGDLSVYWYQQSLDQGLQFLIQYYNGEERAKGNILERFSAQQFPDLHSELNLSSLELGDSALYFCASSVTDRYTEAFFGQGTRLTVV.

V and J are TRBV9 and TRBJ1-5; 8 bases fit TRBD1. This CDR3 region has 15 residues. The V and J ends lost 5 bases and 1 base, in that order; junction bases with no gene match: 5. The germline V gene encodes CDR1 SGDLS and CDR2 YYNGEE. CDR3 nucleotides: TGTGCCAGCAGTAAAGGACAGGGCAGCAATCAGCCCCAGCATTTT. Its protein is CASSKGQGSNQPQHF. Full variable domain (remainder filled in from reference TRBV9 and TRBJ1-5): DSGVTQTPKHLITATGQRVTLRCSPRSGDLSVYWYQQSLDQGLQFLIQYYNGEERAKGNILERFSAQQFPDLHSELNLSSLELGDSALYFCASSKGQGSNQPQHFGDGTRLSIL.

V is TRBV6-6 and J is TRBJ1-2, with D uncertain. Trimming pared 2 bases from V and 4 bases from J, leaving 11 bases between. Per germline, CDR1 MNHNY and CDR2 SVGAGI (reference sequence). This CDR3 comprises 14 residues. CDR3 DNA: TGTGCCAGCAGTTACGAAAGACATCTCTATGGCTACACCTTC. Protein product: CASSYERHLYGYTF.

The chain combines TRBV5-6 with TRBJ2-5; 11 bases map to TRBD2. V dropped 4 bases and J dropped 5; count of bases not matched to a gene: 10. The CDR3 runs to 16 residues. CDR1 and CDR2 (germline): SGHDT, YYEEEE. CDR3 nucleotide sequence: TGTGCCAGCAGCGTTAGACTAGCGGGATGGGAGGAGACCCAGTACTTC. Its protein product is CASSVRLAGWEETQYF.